This record concerns one T cell receptor (beta chain) sequence. Its antigen is as yet unknown. Trimming pared 1 base from V and 6 bases from J, leaving 7 bases between. The V gene's germline CDR1 is SGHAT and CDR2 FQNNGV. The CDR3 consists of 13 residues. The data were taken from a study of T cells in Graves' hyperthyroidism and ophthalmopathy. Study-wide context: Initial diagnosis, before any treatment, was when peripheral blood was collected. Study-wide findings and caveats: Separating ophthalmopathy from stable hyperthyroidism was achieved by a 13 V-J model. Ophthalmopathy, as predicted by the model, came a median approximately 5.9 months after the prediction. Blood shared most expanded thyroid clonotypes above 0.001.

It was RNA transcripts that yielded the amplified TCR beta CDR3 regions. RT-PCR in the first round (using the HTBI primer set) targeted the TCR CDR3. Each CDR3 protein is one row after TCRdb ran MiXCR on the multiplex PCR reads. The sample includes around 350,000 distinct CDR3 sequences, roughly 25% of them seen just once. The specimen sequenced was blood. The clonotype was recovered from a middle-aged man with Graves' hyperthyroidism. The chain is built from TRBV11-2 and TRBJ1-3; no reliable D call. This CDR3 reads CASSLGGENTIYF. CDR3 sequence (DNA): TGTGCCAGCAGCTTAGGCGGTGAAAACACCATATATTTT.